This TCR beta chain was identified in a study of Ad26.COV2.S vaccination and SARS-CoV-2 variants. Whole-study results and caveats: Total T cell responses were possibly underestimated by TCR breadth and depth analyses. It was reported that spike-specific CD8+ and CD4+ T cell responses were substantially broad after vaccination. Measurement of non-spike TCR breadth gave similar results in vaccine and placebo recipients.

Only in-frame clones appear in the TCRdb table, and some are missing; sequencing was by immunoSEQ multiplex PCR. The sample lists some 270,000 clones, roughly 89% occurring once. Treatment given: approximately 18 received Ad26.COV2.S at low or high dose, single or two shots; about five received placebo; per-sample allocation not given. Repertoires come from day 63 after the first vaccine or placebo injection. Donation was by an adult aged 18-55 years who was in Boston. This CDR3 has 12 amino acids. The germline CDR1 and CDR2 sequences are SQVTM and ANQGSEA. Losses at the gene ends were 2 bases for V and 13 bases for J; bases not matched to a gene: 6. A note on this clone: Its matching antigen is unknown.

The TCR was taken from a person aged 18-60 years who received the Ad26.COV2.S COVID-19 vaccine or a placebo. Sequencing used peripheral blood, obtained in a trial of Ad26.COV2.S vaccine versus placebo. The J gene is TRBJ2-4, the V gene TRBV29-1, with 9 bases fitting TRBD1. DNA for the CDR3: TGCAGCGTTGAAAAGGGACAGGGAGGACAGTACTTC. Amino acid sequence: CSVEKGQGGQYF.